This TCR beta chain was identified in a study of OX40 agonist ivuxolimab in advanced cancers. Only in-frame clones appear in the TCRdb table, and some are missing; sequencing was by immunoSEQ multiplex PCR. This table holds 40,000 to 45,000 clones, about 90% found once. Looked up from germline, CDR1 is SGHVS and CDR2 is FNYEAQ. The CDR3 runs to 14 residues. V shed 5 bases and J 5 bases; nucleotides not matched to a gene: 8. This TCR was recovered from an adult with an advanced solid tumor such as melanoma, head and neck, liver or kidney cancer. The genes are TRBV7-6 and TRBJ1-1, with TRBD1 identical over 7 bases. The material sequenced was CD4+ or CD8+ T cells sorted from blood, taken in a trial of the OX40 agonist ivuxolimab. CDR3 protein: CASSPGTAKTEAFF. DNA of the CDR3: TGTGCCAGCAGCCCTGGGACAGCTAAGACTGAAGCTTTCTTT.